This TCR beta chain was identified during a study of control samples from healthy donors and cancer patients. Per germline, CDR1 LGHNA and CDR2 YNFKEQ. The V and J ends lost 4 bases and 5 bases respectively, with 12 bases between them. The CDR3 has 14 residues. TCRdb's copy holds only in-frame clones and misses some; the assay was immunoSEQ multiplex PCR. The sample has more than 75,000 clones; about 81% are singletons. The sequencing sample was made of PBMCs. This chain joins TRBV4-2 and TRBJ2-1, with TRBD2 as a possible D gene (5 bases). The clonotype originates from a man aged 65-85 years with lung cancer. The CDR3 region has the DNA TGTGCCAGCAGCCTATTGACTACTAACAATGAGCAGTTCTTC. This gives the protein CASSLLTTNNEQFF.